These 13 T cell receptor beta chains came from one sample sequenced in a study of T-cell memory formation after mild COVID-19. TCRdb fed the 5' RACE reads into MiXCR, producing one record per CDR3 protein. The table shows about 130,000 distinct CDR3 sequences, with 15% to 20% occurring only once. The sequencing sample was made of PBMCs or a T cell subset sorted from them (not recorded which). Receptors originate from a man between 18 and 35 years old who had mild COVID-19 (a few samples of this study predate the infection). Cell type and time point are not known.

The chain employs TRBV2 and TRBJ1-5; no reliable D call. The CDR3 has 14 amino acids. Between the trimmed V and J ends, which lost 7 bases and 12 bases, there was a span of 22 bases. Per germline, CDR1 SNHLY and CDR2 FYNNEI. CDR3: CASMSGITAGFQHF. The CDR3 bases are TGTGCCAGCATGAGTGGAATAACTGCTGGCTTCCAGCATTTT.

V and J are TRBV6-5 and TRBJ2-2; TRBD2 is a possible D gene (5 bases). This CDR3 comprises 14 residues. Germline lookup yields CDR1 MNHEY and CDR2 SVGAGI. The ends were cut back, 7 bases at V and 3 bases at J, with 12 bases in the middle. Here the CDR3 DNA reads TGTGCCAGCAAGAGGGTGGGCGACACCGGGGAGCTGTTTTTT. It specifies CASKRVGDTGELFF.

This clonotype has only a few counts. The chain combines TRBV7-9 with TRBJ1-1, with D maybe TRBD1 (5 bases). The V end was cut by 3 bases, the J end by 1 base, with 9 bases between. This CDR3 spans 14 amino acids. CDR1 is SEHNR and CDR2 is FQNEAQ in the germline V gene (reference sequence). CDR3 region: CASSLGLANTEAFF. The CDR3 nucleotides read TGTGCCAGCAGCTTGGGACTGGCGAACACTGAAGCTTTCTTT.

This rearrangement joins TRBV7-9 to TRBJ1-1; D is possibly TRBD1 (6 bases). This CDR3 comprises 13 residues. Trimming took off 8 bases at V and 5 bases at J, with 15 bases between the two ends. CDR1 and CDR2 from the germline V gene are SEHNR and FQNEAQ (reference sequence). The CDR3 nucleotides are TGTGCCAGCGTCGGGGGGGCATGGACTGAAGCTTTCTTT. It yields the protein CASVGGAWTEAFF.

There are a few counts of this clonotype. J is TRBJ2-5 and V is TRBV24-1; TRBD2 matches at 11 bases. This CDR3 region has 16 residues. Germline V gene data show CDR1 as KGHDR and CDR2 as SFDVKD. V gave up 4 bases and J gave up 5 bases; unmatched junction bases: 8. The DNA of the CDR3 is TGTGCCACCAGTGACGGGACTAGCGGAGCTGCGGAGACCCAGTACTTC. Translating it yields CATSDGTSGAAETQYF.

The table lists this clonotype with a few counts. CDR3 protein: CASSPLRTEAFF. The CDR3, as DNA: TGTGCCAGCAGTCCCCTCCGCACTGAAGCTTTCTTT. This chain joins TRBV12-3 or TRBV12-4 and TRBJ1-1; D not resolved. The CDR3 has 12 residues. Trimming pared 5 bases from V and 4 bases from J, leaving 8 bases between.

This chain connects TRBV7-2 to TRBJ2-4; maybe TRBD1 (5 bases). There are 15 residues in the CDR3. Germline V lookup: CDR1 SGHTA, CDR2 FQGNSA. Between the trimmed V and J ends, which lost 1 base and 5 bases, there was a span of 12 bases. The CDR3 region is CASSLDIGVENIQYF. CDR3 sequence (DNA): TGTGCCAGCAGCTTAGACATAGGGGTGGAAAACATTCAGTACTTC.

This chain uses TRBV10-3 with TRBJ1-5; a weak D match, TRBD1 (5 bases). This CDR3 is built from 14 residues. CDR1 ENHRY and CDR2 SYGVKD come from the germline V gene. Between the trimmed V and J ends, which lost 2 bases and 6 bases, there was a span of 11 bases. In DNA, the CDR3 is TGTGCCATCAGTGAGACGGGGGACGGTCAGCCCCAGCATTTT. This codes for CAISETGDGQPQHF.

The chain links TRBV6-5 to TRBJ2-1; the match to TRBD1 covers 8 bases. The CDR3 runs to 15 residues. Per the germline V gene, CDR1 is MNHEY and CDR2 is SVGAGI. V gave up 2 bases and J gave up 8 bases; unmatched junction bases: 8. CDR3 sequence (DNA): TGTGCCAGCAGTTACCTACAGGGGGTATTCTATGAGCAGTTCTTC. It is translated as CASSYLQGVFYEQFF.

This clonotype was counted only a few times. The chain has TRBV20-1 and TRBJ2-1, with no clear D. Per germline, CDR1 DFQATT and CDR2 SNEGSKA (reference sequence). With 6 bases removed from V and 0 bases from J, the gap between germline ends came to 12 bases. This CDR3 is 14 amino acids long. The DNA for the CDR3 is TGCAGTGCCCCGCCTCTTCGCTCCTACAATGAGCAGTTCTTC. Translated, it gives CSAPPLRSYNEQFF.

The CDR3 is CASSQGVGTDVGNTIYF. The DNA of the CDR3 is TGCGCCAGCAGCCAAGGCGTTGGGACAGACGTTGGAAACACCATATATTTT. V and J are TRBV4-3 and TRBJ1-3, with 7 bases fitting TRBD1. Germline values: CDR1 LGHNA, CDR2 YSLEER. The junction had 9 bases not matched to a gene; V was cut back by 1 base and J by 3 bases. This CDR3 has 17 amino acids.

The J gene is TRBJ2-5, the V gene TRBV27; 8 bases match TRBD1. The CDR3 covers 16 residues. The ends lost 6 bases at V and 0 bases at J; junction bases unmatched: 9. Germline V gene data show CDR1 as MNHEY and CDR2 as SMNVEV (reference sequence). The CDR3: CASRPYWGQDQETQYF. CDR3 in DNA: TGTGCCAGCAGACCATATTGGGGACAGGACCAAGAGACCCAGTACTTC.

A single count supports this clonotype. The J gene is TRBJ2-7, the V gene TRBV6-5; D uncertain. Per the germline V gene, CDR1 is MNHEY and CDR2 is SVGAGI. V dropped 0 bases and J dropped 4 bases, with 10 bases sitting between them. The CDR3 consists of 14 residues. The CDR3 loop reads CASSYSGQGYEQYV. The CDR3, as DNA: TGTGCCAGCAGTTACTCGGGTCAAGGGTACGAGCAGTACGTC.